This T cell receptor (beta chain) is from a study of shared clonotypes between healthy human individuals. General observations from the study: The small donor group covered limited genetic and exposure diversity.

Looked up from germline, CDR1 is SGHAT and CDR2 is FQNNGV. This CDR3 is built from 14 residues. Trimming stripped 4 bases from V and 1 base from J, with 11 bases between. Details on this clone: Its specificity is not known.

Replicate sorted-subset PCRs were loaded with 150 to 200 ng DNA, 31,000 or so T cell genomes. The assay was immunoSEQ multiplex PCR, and TCRdb's table has in-frame clones only and misses some. The repertoire includes over 150,000 clones, approximately 61% of them detected once, and under 11% sits in the top ten. Those who donated, Caucasian adults without exception, all lived in Nashville, Tennessee. Sequencing was carried out using memory CD4+ T cells sorted from blood. The subset is: CD45RA-negative fraction. The sequence derives from a man younger than 45 in good health. The J gene is TRBJ2-7, the V gene TRBV11-2; D not certain. In nucleotides, the CDR3 is TGTGCCAGCAGCTCCAGCGTTCGATCCTACGAGCAGTACTTC. Encoded protein: CASSSSVRSYEQYF. The entire variable domain, with the rest obtained from reference TRBV11-2 and TRBJ2-7, is as follows: EAGVAQSPRYKIIEKRQSVAFWCNPISGHATLYWYQQILGQGPKLLIQFQNNGVVDDSQLPKDRFSAERLKGVDSTLKIQPAKLEDSAVYLCASSSSVRSYEQYFGPGTRLTVT.